The rows below give T cell receptor beta chains drawn from one sample of a study of blood T cells in healthy people across ages. TCRdb processed the 5' RACE reads anew with MiXCR; each CDR3 protein has one entry. The sample records approximately 800,000 distinct CDR3 sequences, roughly 64% being singletons. The specimen sequenced was blood. The receptors derive from a man in his thirties or forties in good health. Each CDR3 is given with its conserved first and last residue.

CAFPRVQTPSNYGYTF	TRBV6-4	TRBJ1-2
CASSWESGGKNIQYF	TRBV7-2	TRBJ2-4
CSARDRRGGSINIQYF	TRBV20-1	TRBJ2-4
CSATRVHRAKNIQYF	TRBV20-1	TRBJ2-4
CASSPPTGGMHTF	TRBV7-9	TRBJ1-2
CAISDPTRQGDNSPLHF	TRBV10-3	TRBJ1-6
CSANRTGGGTEAFF	TRBV20-1	TRBJ1-1
CASSVPNSGSSRQYF	TRBV28	TRBJ2-7
CSVETSGGVYNEQFF	TRBV29-1	TRBJ2-1
CASSFASGGNVLTF	TRBV28	TRBJ2-6
CASSLFWTGGEDYNEQYF	TRBV7-9	TRBJ2-5
CASREGAYEQYF	TRBV25-1	TRBJ2-7
CSVEEGLRWQETQYF	TRBV29-1	TRBJ2-5
CASGRTGNNEQFF	TRBV4-3	TRBJ2-1
CASSEAGQAFSEQYF	TRBV6-1	TRBJ2-7
CASSWQGYTDTQYF	TRBV27	TRBJ2-3
CASSHLGGLDEQYF	TRBV3-1	TRBJ2-7
CSAGGQGVGYTF	TRBV20-1	TRBJ1-2
CASSPQDSGTPGGIPKLFF	TRBV27	TRBJ1-4
CASSLTGRPEAFF	TRBV5-1	TRBJ1-1
CASSLAVAGGETQYF	TRBV7-2	TRBJ2-5
CASSLRAGENTEAFF	TRBV7-6	TRBJ1-1
CAWGALRETQYF	TRBV30	TRBJ2-5
CASSLAGSASYTF	TRBV7-9	TRBJ1-2
CASSRVAVSTDTQYF	TRBV9	TRBJ2-3
CASSLGRENTEAFF	TRBV5-5	TRBJ1-1
CASSYSNRVGEQYF	TRBV6-5	TRBJ2-7
CASSLEVHIQYF	TRBV28	TRBJ2-4
CASSPASRGGQYF	TRBV7-9	TRBJ2-5
CATSDPSGGNYNEQFF	TRBV24-1	TRBJ2-1
CASSLGDSSDEQYF	TRBV7-2	-
CSANTLEGAPYEQYF	TRBV20-1	TRBJ2-7
CASTTRDNEQFF	TRBV6-2/TRBV6-3	TRBJ2-1
CATSRDRAERTDTQYF	TRBV15	TRBJ2-3
CARTSILGEQYF	TRBV10-1	TRBJ2-7
CASSGGGAKGPYNEQFF	TRBV9	TRBJ2-1
CGGSVSLGGGYTF	TRBV20-1	TRBJ1-2
CASSRAPGANVLTF	TRBV6-5	TRBJ2-6
CSVATVAYEQYF	TRBV29-1	TRBJ2-7